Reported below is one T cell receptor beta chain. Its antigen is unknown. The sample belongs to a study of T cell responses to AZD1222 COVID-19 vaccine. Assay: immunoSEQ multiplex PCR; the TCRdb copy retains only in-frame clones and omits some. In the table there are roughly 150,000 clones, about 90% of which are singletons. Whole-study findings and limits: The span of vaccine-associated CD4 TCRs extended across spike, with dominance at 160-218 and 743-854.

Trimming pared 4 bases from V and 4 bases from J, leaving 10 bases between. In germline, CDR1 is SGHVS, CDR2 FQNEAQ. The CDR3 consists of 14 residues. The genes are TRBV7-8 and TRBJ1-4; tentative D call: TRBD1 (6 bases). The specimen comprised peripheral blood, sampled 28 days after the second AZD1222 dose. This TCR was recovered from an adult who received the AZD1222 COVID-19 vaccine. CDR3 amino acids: CASSYRTVNEKLFF. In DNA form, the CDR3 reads TGTGCCAGCAGCTACAGGACAGTTAATGAAAAACTGTTTTTT. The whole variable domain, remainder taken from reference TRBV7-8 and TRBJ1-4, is GAGVSQSPRYKVAKRGQDVALRCDPISGHVSLFWYQQALGQGPEFLTYFQNEAQLDKSGLPSDRFFAERPEGSVSTLKIQRTQQEDSAVYLCASSYRTVNEKLFFGSGTQLSVL.